This TCR beta chain derives from a study of blood T cell repertoires in COVID-19. Study-level background: The United States, Italy and Spain were the sources of the acute and convalescent COVID-19 samples.

Per the germline V gene, CDR1 is MGHRA and CDR2 is YSYEKL. The CDR3 length is 18 residues. V was clipped by 4 bases and J by 0 bases; unmatched bases: 12. This clone came up once. In the original analysis: Amplifying reference gene primers gave estimates of nucleated cell counts. Clones were sequenced by immunoSEQ multiplex PCR, and TCRdb holds only the in-frame ones, with some missing. V and J calls and clone size follow that table, whereas D and trimming were derived from the DNA. The sample has around 250,000 clones, over 80% seen once. This sequence joins TRBV4-1 and TRBJ1-5; 7 bases fit TRBD1. Sequencing was done on a sample of peripheral blood. This clonotype was obtained from a man in his thirties or forties who had recovered from COVID-19. The CDR3: CASSLGQDRLGSNQPQHF. The CDR3 coding sequence is TGCGCCAGCAGCCTCGGACAGGATCGACTCGGTAGCAATCAGCCCCAGCATTTT.